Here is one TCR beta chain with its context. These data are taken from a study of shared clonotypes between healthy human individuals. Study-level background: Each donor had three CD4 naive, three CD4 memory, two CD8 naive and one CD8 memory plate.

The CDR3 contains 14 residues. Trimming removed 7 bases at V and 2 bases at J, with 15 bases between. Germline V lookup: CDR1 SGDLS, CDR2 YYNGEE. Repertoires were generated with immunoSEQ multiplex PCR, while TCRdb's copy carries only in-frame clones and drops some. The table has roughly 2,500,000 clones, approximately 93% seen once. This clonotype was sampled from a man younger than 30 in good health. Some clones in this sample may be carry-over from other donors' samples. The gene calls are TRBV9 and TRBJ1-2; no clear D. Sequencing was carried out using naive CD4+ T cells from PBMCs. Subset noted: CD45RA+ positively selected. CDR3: CASGVRPGNYGYTF. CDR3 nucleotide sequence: TGTGCCAGCGGGGTGCGGCCTGGAAACTATGGCTACACCTTC.